These 21 T cell receptor beta chains were sequenced from one sample in a study of naive and memory T cell subsets. The SP2 primer and nested alpha and beta constant region primers amplified ligated cDNA in four rounds. Using its own MiXCR run on the 5' RACE reads, TCRdb lists one record per CDR3 protein. The profile shows 50,000 or so distinct CDR3 sequences, approximately 7.2% of them singletons. The library had UMIs added by 3' ligation of an oligonucleotide to TCR cDNA. These receptors were obtained from a male donor in good health.

At least ten counts were recorded for this clonotype. The chain joins TRBV5-1 to TRBJ1-1, with 8 nucleotides matching TRBD1. V gave up 2 bases and J gave up 1 base; unmatched junction bases: 4. The CDR3 has 15 amino acids. CDR1 and CDR2 from the germline V gene are SGHRS and YFSETQ. The CDR3 loop reads CASSFSGGGNTEAFF. The CDR3 bases are TGCGCCAGCAGCTTTTCAGGGGGCGGGAACACTGAAGCTTTCTTT.

This clonotype was found a few times. The rearrangement joins TRBV18 to TRBJ2-3, with 9 bases aligning to TRBD2. V was pared by 4 bases and J by 0 bases, with 8 bases of the junction left unmatched. The CDR3 totals 17 residues. Germline V gene lookup returns CDR1 KGHSH and CDR2 LQKENI. The CDR3 sequence is CASSLGSGGLSTDTQYF. The CDR3 DNA reads TGTGCCAGCTCACTAGGTAGCGGGGGCCTAAGCACAGATACGCAGTATTTT.

This clonotype was recorded at least ten times. V is TRBV12-3 or TRBV12-4 and J is TRBJ2-2; TRBD2 might be the D (6 bases). This CDR3 has 16 amino acids. Between the trimmed V and J ends, which lost 3 bases and 5 bases, there was a span of 16 bases. The CDR3 DNA reads as TGTGCCAGCAGTTTGGGAGAAGGGAGGAGTACCGGGGAGCTGTTTTTT. Translated, it gives CASSLGEGRSTGELFF.

Only a few counts were recorded for this clonotype. V usage is TRBV11-2 and J usage is TRBJ1-5, with 7 bases identical to TRBD1. V shed 3 bases, J shed 4 bases, and the junction held 9 bases outside the gene matches. The V gene's germline CDR1 is SGHAT and CDR2 FQNNGV. The CDR3 length is 16 residues. CDR3 loop: CASSLAGNRGNQPQHF. CDR3 DNA sequence: TGTGCCAGCAGCTTGGCTGGTAACAGGGGAAATCAGCCCCAGCATTTT.

This clonotype was seen only a few times. J is TRBJ2-1 and V is TRBV5-5; D gene uncertain. Trimming removed 1 base from V and 5 bases from J, with 7 bases in between. CDR1 and CDR2 (germline): SGHKS, YYEKEE (reference sequence). The CDR3 contains 13 residues. The CDR3 protein is CASSLSSHNEQFF. CDR3 nucleotides: TGTGCCAGCAGCTTGAGTAGCCACAATGAGCAGTTCTTC.

This clonotype showed up just a few times. V and J are TRBV20-1 and TRBJ2-4; 13 nucleotides agree with TRBD2. CDR1 and CDR2 (germline): DFQATT, SNEGSKA (reference sequence). The CDR3 runs 15 residues. V was pared by 5 bases and J by 7 bases, with 8 bases of the junction left unmatched. Here the CDR3 DNA reads TGCAGTGCTTCCGGGACTAGCGGGATTACGAACATTCAGTACTTC. As protein: CSASGTSGITNIQYF.

The V and J genes are TRBV7-2 and TRBJ2-3; D may match TRBD1 or TRBD2 (5 bases each). The germline V and J ends were trimmed by 2 bases and 3 bases, with 15 bases remaining between them. CDR3 size: 16 residues. Germline CDR1 SGHTA, CDR2 FQGNSA. The CDR3 DNA reads TGTGCCAGCAGCTTAACCAGAGGGGTTTCGACAGATACGCAGTATTTT. It encodes CASSLTRGVSTDTQYF. The full variable domain, with the rest looked up from reference TRBV7-2 and TRBJ2-3, is GAGVSQSPSNKVTEKGKDVELRCDPISGHTALYWYRQSLGQGLEFLIYFQGNSAPDKSGLPSDRFSAERTGGSVSTLTIQRTQQEDSAVYLCASSLTRGVSTDTQYFGPGTRLTVL.

Ten or more counts support this clonotype. The rearrangement uses TRBV3-1 and TRBJ1-5; D is undetermined. The CDR3 has 13 residues. The germline gives CDR1 LGHDT, CDR2 YNNKEL (reference sequence). Trimming removed 0 bases at V and 5 bases at J, with 5 bases between. The CDR3 DNA sequence: TGTGCCAGCAGCCAAGATGAGGATCAGCCCCAGCATTTT. Residues: CASSQDEDQPQHF.

This chain connects TRBV27 to TRBJ2-7; either TRBD1 or TRBD2 may fit D (5 bases each). The CDR3 is 15 amino acids. Per germline, CDR1 MNHEY and CDR2 SMNVEV (reference sequence). Trimming shortened V by 6 bases and J by 2 bases, and 17 bases separated the two germline ends. CDR3 nucleotides: TGTGCCAGCAGCCTAAGCAGGGACCCTACCTACGAGCAGTACTTC. This encodes CASSLSRDPTYEQYF.

The rearrangement joins TRBV6-5 to TRBJ1-1, with D unclear. This CDR3 region has 17 residues. V was clipped by 6 bases and J by 0 bases, with 20 bases between them. Germline-derived CDR1 and CDR2 are MNHEY and SVGAGI. CDR3 nucleotides: TGTGCCAGCAGGCCGGCCGGGGAGGTACCAATGAACACTGAAGCTTTCTTT. As protein: CASRPAGEVPMNTEAFF.

This clonotype has a handful of counts. The chain carries TRBV12-3 or TRBV12-4 and TRBJ2-6; perhaps D is TRBD1 or TRBD2 (5 bases each). The CDR3 covers 15 residues. V dropped 3 bases and J dropped 3 bases, with 9 bases sitting between them. CDR3 DNA: TGTGCCAGCAGTTTTGGGGGAATTGGGGCCAACGTCCTGACTTTC. Protein: CASSFGGIGANVLTF.

This clonotype was observed many times. The chain has TRBV2 and TRBJ2-2, with TRBD2 identical over 12 bases. V lost 4 bases, J lost 3 bases, and 3 bases stayed unmatched. The CDR3 covers 16 residues. Germline CDR1 is SNHLY and CDR2 is FYNNEI. CDR3 bases: TGTGCCAGCAGTGGGACTAGCGGGGCTGACACCGGGGAGCTGTTTTTT. Its translation is CASSGTSGADTGELFF.

This clonotype was recorded at least ten times. The chain combines TRBV29-1 with TRBJ2-7, with 9 bases fitting TRBD1. Germline V CDR1 and CDR2: SQVTM, ANQGSEA. CDR3 length: 12 amino acids. V gave up 4 bases and J gave up 6 bases; unmatched junction bases: 4. The CDR3 is CSVVGTGFEQYF. CDR3 DNA: TGCAGCGTTGTGGGGACAGGGTTCGAGCAGTACTTC.

This sequence joins TRBV19 and TRBJ1-5; no firm D call. V dropped 9 bases and J dropped 0 bases, with 15 bases sitting between them. In germline, CDR1 is LNHDA, CDR2 SQIVND (reference sequence). CDR3 length: 15 residues. CDR3 amino acids: CASSPAAVSNQPQHF. The CDR3 DNA follows: TGTGCCAGCAGCCCGGCGGCGGTTAGCAATCAGCCCCAGCATTTT.

In this sample, this clonotype turned up a few times. V is TRBV9 and J is TRBJ2-3; 7 nucleotides line up with TRBD1. V lost 0 bases and J lost 3; bases outside the gene matches: 4. Germline loops: CDR1 SGDLS, CDR2 YYNGEE. There are 15 residues in the CDR3. CDR3 loop: CASSVAGQPTDTQYF. The CDR3 bases are TGTGCCAGCAGCGTAGCGGGACAGCCAACAGATACGCAGTATTTT.

The chain employs TRBV20-1 and TRBJ2-3; 9 bases align to TRBD1. After removal of 2 bases from V and 4 bases from J, the junction contained 4 bases not matched to a gene. Germline lookup yields CDR1 DFQATT and CDR2 SNEGSKA (reference sequence). The CDR3 runs 14 residues. For the CDR3, the DNA is TGCAGTGCTAGATCCGGGACAGGGTCAGATACGCAGTATTTT. Residues: CSARSGTGSDTQYF.

This clonotype was counted many times. The gene calls are TRBV6-1 and TRBJ2-3; TRBD2 matches 8 bases. In germline, CDR1 is MNHNS, CDR2 SASEGT. This CDR3 comprises 17 residues. V gave up 2 bases and J gave up 2 bases; unmatched junction bases: 9. This chain's CDR3 is CASSEQASGGYTDTQYF. CDR3 DNA sequence: TGTGCCAGCAGTGAACAAGCAAGCGGGGGTTACACAGATACGCAGTATTTT.

This clonotype was detected only a few times. The chain is built from TRBV12-3 or TRBV12-4 and TRBJ2-3; perhaps TRBD1 as D (5 bases). V lost 3 bases to trimming and J lost 0 bases, with 7 bases between them. The CDR3 is 14 residues long. CDR3 in amino acids: CASSLGPSTDTQYF. For the CDR3, the DNA is TGTGCCAGCAGTTTGGGGCCAAGCACAGATACGCAGTATTTT.

This clonotype turned up a few times. The V call is TRBV11-2, the J call TRBJ2-7; D possibly uses TRBD1 or TRBD2 (5 bases each). V shed 5 bases and J shed 0 bases, with 23 bases lying between them. CDR1 SGHAT and CDR2 FQNNGV come from the germline V gene. This CDR3 spans 18 amino acids. In DNA, the CDR3 is TGTGCCAGCAGCCCGATCCAGAGGACAAGAACTAGCTCCTACGAGCAGTACTTC. Amino acids: CASSPIQRTRTSSYEQYF.

This clonotype appeared many times. The chain uses TRBV6-5 and TRBJ1-2, with D maybe TRBD1 (5 bases). The CDR3 has 14 amino acids. Germline-derived CDR1 and CDR2 are MNHEY and SVGAGI. Deletions cut 2 bases from V and 7 bases from J, with 14 bases between. The DNA of the CDR3 is TGTGCCAGCAGTTACGACGGGACCGCAGGTGGCTACACCTTC. Translating gives CASSYDGTAGGYTF.

This clonotype was counted many times. The chain has TRBV5-1 and TRBJ2-6; D remains unclear. V was pared by 0 bases and J by 0 bases, with 7 bases between. In germline, CDR1 is SGHRS, CDR2 YFSETQ. This CDR3 has 16 residues. The CDR3 region is CASSLDSSSGANVLTF. The CDR3 nucleotides read TGCGCCAGCAGCTTGGACAGCAGCTCTGGGGCCAACGTCCTGACTTTC.